Below, 17 T cell receptor beta chains from the same sample are listed, as sequenced in a study of T cell responses to AZD1222 COVID-19 vaccine. The table came from immunoSEQ multiplex PCR; TCRdb's copy has only in-frame clones and leaves some out. The sample has around 120,000 clones, roughly 91% seen once. The material sequenced was peripheral blood, taken 28 days after the second AZD1222 dose. The source is an adult who received the AZD1222 COVID-19 vaccine.

This chain uses TRBV6-2 or TRBV6-3 with TRBJ2-7, with 12 bases lining up with TRBD1. Germline CDR1 and CDR2: MNHEY and SVGEGT. The V gene end was trimmed by 5 bases and the J gene end by 5 bases; junction bases not matched to a gene: 13. This CDR3 has 17 amino acids. CDR3 nucleotides: TGTGCCAGCAGTATTACCCGACCGGGACAGGGGGCCCACGAGCAGTACTTC. Its translation: CASSITRPGQGAHEQYF.

In regard to this clone: A junction end diverges from the germline sequence, so it may reflect a read error. The CDR3: CASSKEGEGGYEQYF. The CDR3 DNA is TGTGCCAGCAGCAAAGAGGGGGAGGGGGGCTACGAGCAGTACTTC. The chain has TRBV4-2 and TRBJ2-7; a possible D gene is TRBD2 (7 bases). The CDR3 has 15 amino acids. The germline gives CDR1 LGHNA, CDR2 YNFKEQ.

The rearrangement links TRBV9 to TRBJ2-2; D is possibly TRBD2 (6 bases). The length of the CDR3 is 18 residues. Trimming took 0 bases from V and 2 from J, leaving 17 bases between them. The germline V gene has CDR1 SGDLS and CDR2 YYNGEE. CDR3 region: CASSVGSEGWGNTGELFF. CDR3 DNA sequence: TGTGCCAGCAGCGTAGGATCGGAGGGTTGGGGAAACACCGGGGAGCTGTTTTTT.

This rearrangement joins TRBV7-3 to TRBJ2-3; no definite D call. The V end lost 1 base, the J end lost 2 bases, and 4 bases lay between the germline ends. The germline CDR1 and CDR2 sequences are SGHTA and FQGTGA. The CDR3 has 13 amino acids. The CDR3 DNA follows: TGTGCCAGCAGCTTAAACCCCACAGATACGCAGTATTTT. Translation gives CASSLNPTDTQYF.

The rearrangement uses TRBV7-8 and TRBJ2-7; 9 nucleotides agree with TRBD2. The germline CDR1 and CDR2 sequences are SGHVS and FQNEAQ. CDR3 length: 16 amino acids. V shed 5 bases, J shed 7 bases, and the junction held 15 bases outside the gene matches. CDR3 nucleotide sequence: TGTGCCAGCAGCCCATCCGGGACTAGCTTCGCCGGAGAGCAGTACTTC. As protein: CASSPSGTSFAGEQYF.

The chain recombines TRBV5-4 with TRBJ1-1, with D unresolved. V lost 4 bases, J lost 7 bases, and 11 bases lay in between. In germline, CDR1 is SGHNT, CDR2 YYREEE (reference sequence). The CDR3 sequence is 12 residues long. CDR3 nucleotides: TGTGCCAGCAGCCCGATCGGCTTTGAAGCTTTCTTT. It encodes CASSPIGFEAFF.

The rearrangement uses TRBV10-2 and TRBJ2-3; D is uncertain. CDR3 length: 14 residues. Per germline, CDR1 WSHSY and CDR2 SAAADI. V gave up 6 bases and J gave up 4 bases, with 14 bases separating them. CDR3 sequence (DNA): TGCGCCAGCAGACTTGACCCTAGGCCAGATACGCAGTATTTT. Amino acid sequence: CASRLDPRPDTQYF.

The chain links TRBV24-1 to TRBJ1-5; D call uncertain. Trimming stripped 2 bases from V and 6 bases from J, with 19 bases between. This CDR3 is 17 amino acids long. Germline CDR1 KGHDR, CDR2 SFDVKD. The CDR3 reads CATSDSHSPGKVQPQHF. CDR3 coding DNA: TGTGCCACCAGTGATTCCCATTCCCCGGGTAAGGTTCAGCCCCAGCATTTT.

This clone was counted once. The chain couples TRBV7-3 to TRBJ2-6, with D unclear. V lost 2 bases and J lost 0, with 8 bases in between. This CDR3 is 16 amino acids long. Germline CDR1 is SGHTA and CDR2 is FQGTGA. As DNA, the CDR3 is TGTGCCAGCAGCTTAGGCCGGACCTCTGGGGCCAACGTCCTGACTTTC. This codes for CASSLGRTSGANVLTF.

The chain uses TRBV4-2 and TRBJ2-1; unclear D gene. CDR3 length: 16 amino acids. The V gene lost 4 bases and the J gene lost 0 bases, with 13 bases spanning the gap. Germline V gene lookup returns CDR1 LGHNA and CDR2 YNFKEQ. CDR3 bases: TGTGCCAGCAGCCCCGTCGCCCAGAGCTCCTACAATGAGCAGTTCTTC. Its protein product is CASSPVAQSSYNEQFF.

The V gene is TRBV29-1, the J gene TRBJ2-7; 7 nucleotides agree with TRBD1. The germline V gene has CDR1 SQVTM and CDR2 ANQGSEA. This CDR3 region has 14 residues. V was pared by 4 bases and J by 3 bases, with 9 bases of the junction left unmatched. For the CDR3, the DNA is TGCAGCGTTGCGACCTGGACAGGAAACTACGAGCAGTACTTC. As protein: CSVATWTGNYEQYF.

This chain joins TRBV27 and TRBJ1-2; D gene uncertain. Germline loops: CDR1 MNHEY, CDR2 SMNVEV (reference sequence). The CDR3 contains 13 residues. V was shortened by 3 bases and J by 0 bases, with 5 bases between the two germline ends. For the CDR3, the DNA is TGTGCCAGCAGTTTCCAGCCTAACTATGGCTACACCTTC. This codes for CASSFQPNYGYTF.

The chain couples TRBV7-9 to TRBJ2-5; TRBD1 aligns across 9 bases. The length of the CDR3 is 15 residues. Losses at the gene ends were 4 bases for V and 4 bases for J; bases not matched to a gene: 7. CDR1 is SEHNR, CDR2 FQNEAQ, per germline (reference sequence). CDR3 residues: CASSYGQGRRETQYF. CDR3 DNA: TGTGCCAGCAGCTACGGACAGGGGAGGCGAGAGACCCAGTACTTC.

The genes are TRBV10-3 and TRBJ1-2; D is undetermined. The CDR3 loop spans 13 amino acids. CDR1 is ENHRY, CDR2 SYGVKD, per germline. The germline V and J ends were trimmed by 7 bases and 6 bases, with 15 bases remaining between them. The CDR3 is CAITTGRENGYTF. The CDR3 DNA is TGTGCCATCACCACGGGGAGGGAGAATGGCTACACCTTC.

This clone was detected once. The chain's CDR3 is CASSEDGTRFF. CDR3 nucleotide sequence: TGTGCCAGCAGTGAGGATGGGACGCGGTTCTTC. The chain is built from TRBV2 and TRBJ2-1, with D perhaps being TRBD1 or TRBD2 (5 bases each). Germline V gene lookup returns CDR1 SNHLY and CDR2 FYNNEI. The CDR3 totals 11 residues. V was clipped by 3 bases and J by 15 bases, with 12 bases between them.

The V call is TRBV11-2, the J call TRBJ2-7; 8 positions match TRBD1. The CDR3 runs 12 residues. The germline gives CDR1 SGHAT, CDR2 FQNNGV. Germline trimming cut 0 bases from V and 11 bases from J; bases unmatched to any gene: 3. DNA for the CDR3: TGTGCCAGCAGCTTAGATCGGGGACAGGAGTACTTC. Its translation: CASSLDRGQEYF.

CDR3 DNA: TGTGCCAGCAGCCACACTAGCGTCTCCTACGAGCAGTACTTC. Amino acid sequence: CASSHTSVSYEQYF. This chain joins TRBV3-1 (or the pseudogene TRBV3-2) and TRBJ2-7, with 7 bases aligning to TRBD2. The CDR3 extends over 14 amino acids. Germline V lookup: CDR1 LGHDT, CDR2 YNNKEL (reference sequence). Trimming took 3 bases from V and 0 from J; bases not matched to a gene: 2.